The rows below give T cell receptor beta chains drawn from one sample of a study of CXCR3-negative and CXCR3-positive naive CD8 T cells. Following a re-call of the 5' RACE reads, TCRdb has one entry per CDR3 protein and lacks DNA. The sample totals roughly 130,000 distinct CDR3 sequences. The sample taken for sequencing was naive CXCR3+ CD8+ T cells from blood. The receptors originated from a human donor in good health. Some clones in this sample may be carry-over from other donors' samples. Each CDR3 is given with its conserved first and last residue.

TRBJ2-5	TRBV28	CASTLLTSTVTQYF
TRBJ2-7	TRBV6-5	CASRGLQSYSYEQYF
TRBJ1-1	TRBV5-1	CASSLFGEAMNTEAFF
TRBJ1-4	TRBV12-3/TRBV12-4	CASSSSGRDEKLFF
TRBJ2-1	TRBV20-1	CSASEGLGYNEQFF
TRBJ2-7	TRBV10-3	CAIRETSFYEQYF
TRBJ1-4	TRBV20-1	CSVKETPGQNEKLFF
TRBJ2-3	TRBV2	CASSDPGLDADTQYF
TRBJ2-7	TRBV6-2/TRBV6-3	CASSPSPTSYEQYF
TRBJ2-1	TRBV19	CASSKREPYLVFDEQFF
TRBJ2-5	TRBV28	CASRPGLQGYRETQYF
TRBJ2-1	TRBV28	CASSYQGPGEIDEQFF
TRBJ2-1	TRBV5-5	CASSLSLMWGANEQFF
TRBJ1-1	TRBV11-2	CASSLDGGLNTEAFF
TRBJ2-1	TRBV18	CASSPPTSGGANEQFF
TRBJ2-5	TRBV28	CAPKETSGGSTKWVATLQETQYF
TRBJ2-1	TRBV27	CASSYKSYIDEQFF
TRBJ2-3	TRBV11-2	CASRSSGALTDTQYF
TRBJ1-4	TRBV5-1	CASSPDMVRKLFF
TRBJ2-1	TRBV19	CASSYGLADNNEQFF
TRBJ2-1	TRBV20-1	CSARSYNEQFF
TRBJ2-1	TRBV7-2	CASSPPDSVYNEQFF
TRBJ2-3	TRBV12-3/TRBV12-4	CASSFLAGGYTDTQYF
TRBJ2-1	TRBV6-5	CASKVFGGGEQFF
TRBJ1-1	TRBV12-3/TRBV12-4	CASKLPGHPKSAEAFF
TRBJ1-2	TRBV5-4	CASTLRGNYGYTF
TRBJ1-2	TRBV6-6	CASRGDREAYGYTF
TRBJ1-2	TRBV5-1	CASSLEGEGGYGYTF
TRBJ2-3	TRBV15	CATGGRLTDTQYF
TRBJ2-7	TRBV5-1	CASTIAGPTDYEQYF
TRBJ1-2	TRBV7-9	CASSPGTVLMDGYTF
TRBJ2-3	TRBV6-6	CASSYFDRVSDTQYF
TRBJ2-3	TRBV6-1	CASSEAPAGTVTDTQYF
TRBJ2-3	TRBV7-8	CASSLSLAGRTDTQYF
TRBJ1-4	TRBV12-3/TRBV12-4	CASAGTPERKLFF
TRBJ1-5	TRBV2	CASRTRQAKWPQHF
TRBJ1-1	TRBV12-3/TRBV12-4	CASRGAITIGSTEAFF
TRBJ1-4	TRBV7-2	CASSLAGGGEDEKLFF
TRBJ2-2	TRBV12-3/TRBV12-4	CASRPSGQRYTGELFF
TRBJ2-7	TRBV29-1	CSVEDPDSRFSYEQYF
TRBJ2-2	TRBV4-3	CASSHRGTGELFF
TRBJ1-1	TRBV14	CASSRWDSMNTEAFF
TRBJ2-1	TRBV11-2	CASSLRAPGVDQGEQFF
TRBJ2-2	TRBV15	CATTPGSNTGELFF
TRBJ2-7	TRBV7-3	CASSTGAGGIYEQYF
TRBJ2-1	TRBV7-9	CASSLVRGAYNEQFF
TRBJ2-2	TRBV19	CASSIWTGSGELFF
TRBJ2-7	TRBV20-1	CSARAVSSYEQYF
TRBJ1-1	TRBV7-9	CASSHLGEQEHTEAFF
TRBJ2-3	TRBV28	CASSGTGLGSTDTQYF
TRBJ2-6	TRBV9	CASSVGPTGDSGANVLTF
TRBJ2-7	TRBV7-3	CASSPTETREQYF
TRBJ2-5	TRBV2	CASGWTGETKETQYF
TRBJ2-6	TRBV4-1	CASSPHNSGANVLTF